The 2 T cell receptor beta chains presented below share a single source sample, sequenced in a study of cytomegalovirus exposure and HLA in healthy donors. Primers: 60 Vbeta forward and 13 Jbeta reverse. Some clones are missing from TCRdb's copy, which holds only in-frame ones; the method was immunoSEQ multiplex PCR. The sample lists more than 100,000 clones; under 90% were seen once. Sequencing input: PBMCs. The source is a female donor in good health and CMV-seropositive.

Here the CDR3 reads CASSPDRTSGGNTDTQYF. In DNA, the CDR3 is TGTGCCAGCAGCCCAGATAGGACTAGCGGGGGGAACACAGATACGCAGTATTTT. The rearrangement uses TRBV7-9 and TRBJ2-3, with TRBD2 identical over 14 bases. Germline values: CDR1 SEHNR, CDR2 FQNEAQ (reference sequence). This CDR3 is built from 18 residues. Trimming cost V 5 bases and J 2 bases; bases outside gene matches: 9.

V is TRBV4-1 and J is TRBJ2-7, with 10 nucleotides matching TRBD1. The CDR3 spans 15 residues. V trimming: 5 bases; J trimming: 2 bases; junction bases outside the gene matches: 6. CDR1 is MGHRA and CDR2 is YSYEKL in the germline V gene. CDR3 sequence (DNA): TGCGCCAGCAGCACGGGACAGGGGACGACCTACGAGCAGTACTTC. It encodes CASSTGQGTTYEQYF.